The present T cell receptor (beta chain) was sequenced within a study of T cell repertoires in cytomegalovirus infection. With respect to this clonotype: The antigen remains undetermined.

Germline CDR1 reads MNHGY; CDR2 reads SAAAGT. The CDR3 sequence is 15 residues long. Trimming left V 0 bases short and J 1 base short, with 9 bases between. Via MiXCR, TCRdb re-called the reads, giving one row per CDR3 protein. The sample holds 60,000 to 85,000 distinct CDR3 sequences; under 25% are singletons and the top ten take around 79%. What was sequenced was PBMCs, sequenced either directly or after in vitro stimulation (not recorded which). This TCR was sampled from a human donor in good health (CMV status not recorded). Some clones in this sample may be carry-over from other donors' samples. The J gene is TRBJ1-2, the V gene TRBV6-8; possibly TRBD1 for D (5 bases). The CDR3 is CASSYSGLSNYGYTF. Here the CDR3 DNA reads TGTGCCAGCAGTTACTCGGGACTCAGTAACTATGGCTACACCTTC.